A selection of T cell receptor beta chains follows, all from one sample in a study of blood T cell repertoires in COVID-19. Clones were sequenced by immunoSEQ multiplex PCR, and TCRdb holds only the in-frame ones, with some missing. The sample carries 250,000 to 350,000 clones, approximately 85% recorded once. The sequencing sample was made of peripheral blood. The receptors come from a woman aged 45-65 years with acute or convalescent COVID-19. The CDR3 runs from the conserved cysteine through the conserved F or W. Each record gives: D gene, clone size, J gene, V gene, CDR3 protein, CDR3 DNA. The D gene is left open where the match is weak. Expanded clones are given a class, and other clones once, few, many or no size at all.

d_gene: -
abundance: -
j_gene: TRBJ2-5
v_gene: TRBV5-1
CDR3aa: CASSISPNAQETQYF
CDR3nt: TGCGCCAGCAGCATATCACCTAACGCTCAAGAGACCCAGTACTTC

d_gene: -
abundance: -
j_gene: TRBJ2-7
v_gene: TRBV5-6
CDR3aa: CASSLVDEQYF
CDR3nt: TGTGCCAGCAGCTTGGTAGATGAGCAGTACTTC

d_gene: -
abundance: few
j_gene: TRBJ1-4
v_gene: TRBV7-2
CDR3aa: CASSSGRGDEKLFF
CDR3nt: TGTGCCAGCAGCTCAGGGAGGGGGGATGAAAAACTGTTTTTT

d_gene: TRBD1
abundance: once
j_gene: TRBJ2-1
v_gene: TRBV7-2
CDR3aa: CASRPGTGYNEQFF
CDR3nt: TGTGCCAGCAGACCCGGGACAGGTTACAATGAGCAGTTCTTC

d_gene: -
abundance: -
j_gene: TRBJ1-2
v_gene: TRBV27
CDR3aa: CASSLWGSGGYTF
CDR3nt: TGTGCCAGCAGTTTATGGGGTAGCGGTGGCTACACCTTC

d_gene: -
abundance: -
j_gene: TRBJ2-1
v_gene: TRBV7-2
CDR3aa: CASSPSSGRAAYNEQFF
CDR3nt: TGTGCCAGCAGCCCAAGTTCCGGGCGAGCGGCTTACAATGAGCAGTTCTTC

d_gene: TRBD2
abundance: -
j_gene: TRBJ2-3
v_gene: TRBV28
CDR3aa: CASSFPRLAGVPDTQYF
CDR3nt: TGTGCCAGCAGTTTCCCCCGACTAGCGGGAGTGCCAGATACGCAGTATTTT

d_gene: -
abundance: -
j_gene: TRBJ1-6
v_gene: TRBV5-1
CDR3aa: CASSSSQGGNSPLHF
CDR3nt: TGCGCCAGCAGCTCCTCACAGGGCGGTAATTCACCCCTCCACTTT

d_gene: TRBD2
abundance: -
j_gene: TRBJ2-7
v_gene: TRBV4-2
CDR3aa: CASSQISGLAGYEQYF
CDR3nt: TGTGCCAGCAGCCAGATTTCGGGACTAGCGGGCTACGAGCAGTACTTC

d_gene: TRBD2
abundance: -
j_gene: TRBJ2-7
v_gene: TRBV5-1
CDR3aa: CASSFLTSGTGEQYF
CDR3nt: TGCGCCAGCAGTTTCCTGACTAGCGGGACGGGAGAGCAGTACTTC

d_gene: -
abundance: -
j_gene: TRBJ1-4
v_gene: TRBV9
CDR3aa: CASSVGTTPPEKLFF
CDR3nt: TGTGCCAGCAGCGTGGGGACTACCCCTCCTGAAAAACTGTTTTTT

d_gene: -
abundance: -
j_gene: TRBJ2-5
v_gene: TRBV2
CDR3aa: CATGVREETQYF
CDR3nt: TGTGCCACAGGGGTACGGGAAGAGACCCAGTACTTC

d_gene: -
abundance: -
j_gene: TRBJ2-5
v_gene: TRBV10-3
CDR3aa: CAISEGQGGETQYF
CDR3nt: TGTGCCATCAGTGAAGGCCAGGGTGGAGAGACCCAGTACTTC

d_gene: -
abundance: -
j_gene: TRBJ2-7
v_gene: TRBV11-1
CDR3aa: CASSRGGGSYEQYF
CDR3nt: TGTGCCAGCAGCCGAGGGGGGGGCTCCTACGAGCAGTACTTC

d_gene: TRBD2
abundance: -
j_gene: TRBJ2-1
v_gene: TRBV7-2
CDR3aa: CASSKRTSGMNEQFF
CDR3nt: TGTGCCAGCAGCAAGCGGACTAGCGGGATGAATGAGCAGTTCTTC

d_gene: TRBD2
abundance: -
j_gene: TRBJ2-2
v_gene: TRBV6-5
CDR3aa: CASSYWREATGELFF
CDR3nt: TGTGCCAGCAGTTACTGGCGGGAGGCCACCGGGGAGCTGTTTTTT

d_gene: TRBD1
abundance: -
j_gene: TRBJ1-1
v_gene: TRBV28
CDR3aa: CASSSPARGVPEAFF
CDR3nt: TGTGCCAGCAGTTCCCCCGCCAGGGGGGTACCTGAAGCTTTCTTT

d_gene: -
abundance: -
j_gene: TRBJ1-1
v_gene: TRBV28
CDR3aa: CASSRTAGKTSNTEAFF
CDR3nt: TGTGCCAGCAGCCGAACCGCAGGAAAAACCTCAAACACTGAAGCTTTCTTT

d_gene: TRBD1
abundance: few
j_gene: TRBJ1-5
v_gene: TRBV5-1
CDR3aa: CASSRTGDSNQPQHF
CDR3nt: TGCGCCAGCAGCCGGACAGGGGATAGCAATCAGCCCCAGCATTTT

d_gene: -
abundance: -
j_gene: TRBJ2-2
v_gene: TRBV27
CDR3aa: CASSQIRRKANTGELFF
CDR3nt: TGTGCCAGCAGCCAGATCCGGAGGAAAGCGAACACCGGGGAGCTGTTTTTT

d_gene: TRBD1
abundance: -
j_gene: TRBJ1-1
v_gene: TRBV18
CDR3aa: CASSRTGVDPEAFF
CDR3nt: TGTGCCAGCTCTAGGACAGGGGTGGACCCTGAAGCTTTCTTT

d_gene: TRBD2
abundance: many
j_gene: TRBJ2-3
v_gene: TRBV4-1
CDR3aa: CASSPSAGGADTQYF
CDR3nt: TGCGCCAGCAGCCCATCAGCGGGAGGTGCTGATACGCAGTATTTT

d_gene: TRBD1
abundance: -
j_gene: TRBJ1-6
v_gene: TRBV2
CDR3aa: CASRQGANSPLHF
CDR3nt: TGTGCCAGCAGACAGGGGGCGAATTCACCCCTCCACTTT

d_gene: TRBD1
abundance: -
j_gene: TRBJ1-4
v_gene: TRBV5-1
CDR3aa: CASSFQGATNEKLFF
CDR3nt: TGCGCCAGCAGCTTTCAGGGGGCGACTAATGAAAAACTGTTTTTT

d_gene: TRBD2
abundance: -
j_gene: TRBJ2-1
v_gene: TRBV7-9
CDR3aa: CASSSYRLAGGKIYNEQFF
CDR3nt: TGTGCCAGCAGCTCATACCGACTAGCGGGAGGGAAGATTTACAATGAGCAGTTCTTC

d_gene: TRBD2
abundance: -
j_gene: TRBJ2-2
v_gene: TRBV7-8
CDR3aa: CASSLGLAGAGTGELFF
CDR3nt: TGTGCCAGCAGCTTGGGACTAGCGGGAGCGGGCACCGGGGAGCTGTTTTTT

d_gene: TRBD2
abundance: few
j_gene: TRBJ2-7
v_gene: TRBV29-1
CDR3aa: CSVDAGGYEQYF
CDR3nt: TGCAGCGTTGACGCCGGGGGGTACGAGCAGTACTTC

d_gene: -
abundance: -
j_gene: TRBJ1-1
v_gene: TRBV28
CDR3aa: CASSTPRMNTEAFF
CDR3nt: TGTGCCAGCAGTACACCAAGAATGAACACTGAAGCTTTCTTT

d_gene: TRBD1
abundance: -
j_gene: TRBJ1-1
v_gene: TRBV6-5
CDR3aa: CASSSLRTGAVTEAFF
CDR3nt: TGTGCCAGCAGTTCCCTCCGCACAGGGGCGGTCACTGAAGCTTTCTTT

d_gene: -
abundance: -
j_gene: TRBJ1-2
v_gene: TRBV28
CDR3aa: CASVMRGGANSYTF
CDR3nt: TGTGCCAGCGTTATGAGAGGCGGAGCGAACAGCTACACCTTC

d_gene: -
abundance: -
j_gene: TRBJ1-5
v_gene: TRBV19
CDR3aa: CASSITGGGNQPQHF
CDR3nt: TGTGCCAGTAGTATTACGGGGGGTGGCAATCAGCCCCAGCATTTT

d_gene: TRBD2
abundance: -
j_gene: TRBJ2-1
v_gene: TRBV28
CDR3aa: CASSWGLAAYNEQFF
CDR3nt: TGTGCCAGCAGCTGGGGACTAGCGGCGTACAATGAGCAGTTCTTC

d_gene: -
abundance: -
j_gene: TRBJ2-1
v_gene: TRBV28
CDR3aa: CASSKLEVWDEQFF
CDR3nt: TGTGCCAGCTCTAAACTAGAGGTTTGGGATGAGCAGTTCTTC

d_gene: -
abundance: -
j_gene: TRBJ2-1
v_gene: TRBV3-1/TRBV3-2
CDR3aa: CASSYSSGWGSYNEQFF
CDR3nt: TGTGCCAGCAGCTACTCAAGCGGGTGGGGCTCCTACAATGAGCAGTTCTTC

d_gene: -
abundance: -
j_gene: TRBJ2-2
v_gene: TRBV7-3
CDR3aa: CASAFRGSGELFF
CDR3nt: TGTGCCAGCGCATTTCGGGGTTCCGGGGAGCTGTTTTTT

d_gene: -
abundance: -
j_gene: TRBJ1-1
v_gene: TRBV19
CDR3aa: CASSIFATLNTEAFF
CDR3nt: TGTGCCAGTAGTATATTCGCGACATTAAACACTGAAGCTTTCTTT

d_gene: -
abundance: -
j_gene: TRBJ2-6
v_gene: TRBV5-6
CDR3aa: CASSSSPRGRGANVLTF
CDR3nt: TGTGCCAGCAGCTCCTCCCCCCGGGGGAGGGGGGCCAACGTCCTGACTTTC

d_gene: TRBD2
abundance: -
j_gene: TRBJ2-5
v_gene: TRBV4-1
CDR3aa: CASSQEMSGGLAGVRLGTQYF
CDR3nt: TGCGCCAGCAGCCAAGAGATGTCAGGGGGACTAGCGGGGGTCCGGTTGGGGACCCAGTACTTC

d_gene: -
abundance: -
j_gene: TRBJ2-1
v_gene: TRBV27
CDR3aa: CASSLQTGTQGDEQFF
CDR3nt: TGTGCCAGCAGTTTACAGACAGGTACCCAAGGGGATGAGCAGTTCTTC

d_gene: -
abundance: -
j_gene: TRBJ2-5
v_gene: TRBV19
CDR3aa: CASSPGQNWYQETQYF
CDR3nt: TGTGCCAGTAGTCCCGGACAGAACTGGTACCAAGAGACCCAGTACTTC